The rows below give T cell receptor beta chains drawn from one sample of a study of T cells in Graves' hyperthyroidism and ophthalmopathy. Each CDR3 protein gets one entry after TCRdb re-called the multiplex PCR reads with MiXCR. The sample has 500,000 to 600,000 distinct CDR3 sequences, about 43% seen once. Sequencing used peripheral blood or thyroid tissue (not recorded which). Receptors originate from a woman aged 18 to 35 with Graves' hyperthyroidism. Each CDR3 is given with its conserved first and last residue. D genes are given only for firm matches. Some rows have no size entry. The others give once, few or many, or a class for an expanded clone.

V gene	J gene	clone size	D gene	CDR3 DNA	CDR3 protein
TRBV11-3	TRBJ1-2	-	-	TGTGCCAGCAGCTTAGAATATGTCGGGCAGGGGACCTTTTATGGCTACACCTTC	CASSLEYVGQGTFYGYTF
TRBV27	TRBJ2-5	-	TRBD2	TGTGCCAGCAGCCGGACTAGCGGGAGGCCTTGGGAGACCCAGTACTTC	CASSRTSGRPWETQYF
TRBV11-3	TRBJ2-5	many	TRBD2	TGTGCCAGCAGCTTAGAAAATGCGGGAGTGTGGGTGACCCAGTACTTC	CASSLENAGVWVTQYF
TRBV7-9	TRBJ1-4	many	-	TGTGCCAGCAGCCTATACGGGGCGGGGCACCGTGCAACTAATGAAAAACTGTTTTTT	CASSLYGAGHRATNEKLFF
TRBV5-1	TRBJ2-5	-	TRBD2	TGCGCCAGCAGGCGAAGGGCTCGGCGGGAGGGGACCCAGTACTTC	CASRRRARREGTQYF
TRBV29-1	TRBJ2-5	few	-	TGCAGCGTTGACGGGGACTGGGAGACCCAGTACTTC	CSVDGDWETQYF
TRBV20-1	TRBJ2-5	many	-	TGCAGTGCTTTTCCGGGACGGTCCCAAGAGACCCAGTACTTC	CSAFPGRSQETQYF
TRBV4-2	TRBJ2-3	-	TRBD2	TGTGCCAGCAGCCAAGCTAGCGGCCTTAGCACAGATACGCAGTATTTT	CASSQASGLSTDTQYF
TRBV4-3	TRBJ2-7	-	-	TGCGCCAGCAGCCAATCAACCTATGAGCAGTACTTC	CASSQSTYEQYF
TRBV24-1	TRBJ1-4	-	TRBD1	TGTGCCACCAGCCGGGACAGCAATGAAAAACTGTTTTTT	CATSRDSNEKLFF
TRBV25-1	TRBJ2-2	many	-	TGTGCCAGCAGTGATCCGGACGGAAGGGGGATCACCGGGGAGCTGTTTTTT	CASSDPDGRGITGELFF
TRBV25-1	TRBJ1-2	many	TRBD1	TGTGCCAGCAGTGAAGTAGGGGGCGGTTCATATGGCTACACCTTC	CASSEVGGGSYGYTF
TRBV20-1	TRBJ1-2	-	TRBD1	TGCAGTGCTAGAGGGACAGGGGGCTATGGCTACACCTTC	CSARGTGGYGYTF
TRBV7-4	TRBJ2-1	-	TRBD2	TGTGCCAGCAGCGTAGATAGCGGGAGTGTCGATGAGCAGTTCTTC	CASSVDSGSVDEQFF
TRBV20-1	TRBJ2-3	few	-	TGCAGTGCTAGAGATTGGAGGGGTGGGAGCACAGATACGCAGTATTTT	CSARDWRGGSTDTQYF
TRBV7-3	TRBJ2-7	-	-	TGTGCCAGCAGTTATAATGTGGGGGGCGAGCAGTACTTC	CASSYNVGGEQYF
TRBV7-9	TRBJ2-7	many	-	TGTGCCAGCAGCTCCCACGATCCGAGGGACGAGCAGTACTTC	CASSSHDPRDEQYF
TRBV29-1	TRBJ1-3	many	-	TGCAGCGTTGTGATGGCGGGAAACACCATATATTTT	CSVVMAGNTIYF
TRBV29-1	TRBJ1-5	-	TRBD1	TGCAGCGTTGAGTTATCAGGGGGACCCCTTTGGCAAGAGACCCAGCATTTT	CSVELSGGPLWQETQHF
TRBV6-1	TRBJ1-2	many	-	TGTGCCAGCAGTTGGGATAACTATGGCTACACCTTC	CASSWDNYGYTF
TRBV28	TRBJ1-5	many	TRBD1	TGTGCCAGCAGTTCCGACAGGGCTGTGACTCAGCCCCAGCATTTT	CASSSDRAVTQPQHF
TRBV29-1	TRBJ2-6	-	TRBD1	TGCAGCGTTGCCGCGACAGGGTTAACAGAGGACCTGACTTTC	CSVAATGLTEDLTF
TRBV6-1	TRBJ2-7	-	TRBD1	TGTGCCAGCAGTTACGGGACAGGGGACACCGGGGAGCAGTACTTC	CASSYGTGDTGEQYF
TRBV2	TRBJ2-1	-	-	TGTGCCAGCAGTGATGGGCCAGGTAACAATGAGCAGTTCTTC	CASSDGPGNNEQFF
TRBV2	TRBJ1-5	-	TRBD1	TGTGCCATCGGGACTAGCGGGACAGATCAGCCCCAGCATTTT	CAIGTSGTDQPQHF
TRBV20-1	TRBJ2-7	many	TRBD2	TGCAGTGCTAGTCTCGGGACTAGCGCGACCTACGAGCAGTACTTC	CSASLGTSATYEQYF
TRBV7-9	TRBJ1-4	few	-	TGTGCCAGCAGCCCCCCCGGACGTCCGTCTGGAAAACTGTTTTTT	CASSPPGRPSGKLFF
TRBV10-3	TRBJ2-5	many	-	TGTGCCATCAGTGACCAGAAGAAGCGGGAGACCCAGTACTTC	CAISDQKKRETQYF
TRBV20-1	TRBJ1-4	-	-	TGCAGTGCTAGGGGCCAGGTGAAGAATGAAAAACTGTTTTTT	CSARGQVKNEKLFF
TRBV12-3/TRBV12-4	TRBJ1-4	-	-	TGTGCCAGCAATCGGCGGGGTGCAACTAATGAAAAACTGTTTTTT	CASNRRGATNEKLFF
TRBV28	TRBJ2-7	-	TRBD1	TGTGCCAGCAGTTGGGACCGACAGGGTTACGAGCAGTACTTC	CASSWDRQGYEQYF
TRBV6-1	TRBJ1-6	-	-	TGTGCCAGCAGTGAAATGTCGGGGGGGAATTCACCCCTCCACTTT	CASSEMSGGNSPLHF
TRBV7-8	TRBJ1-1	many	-	TGTGCCAGCAGCTTAGGGGGACACCGGAACACTGAAGCTTTCTTT	CASSLGGHRNTEAFF
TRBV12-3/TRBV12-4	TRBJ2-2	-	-	TGTGCCAGCAGTTTGGTTGTTGTTGGGGAGCTGTTTTTT	CASSLVVVGELFF
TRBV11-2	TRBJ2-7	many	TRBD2	TGTGCCAGCAGCTTATATCTAGCGGGAACGAACGAGCAGTACTTC	CASSLYLAGTNEQYF
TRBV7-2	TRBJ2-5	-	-	TGTGCCAGCAGCTTAGCTATTGGACCCAGCCCAGAGACCCAGTACTTC	CASSLAIGPSPETQYF
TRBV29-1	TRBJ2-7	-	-	TGCAGCTGCGCCGGGACCGCGTCCTCCTACGAGCAGTACTTC	CSCAGTASSYEQYF
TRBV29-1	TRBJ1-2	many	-	TGCAGCGTTGACCCCTCTATTGACGGAGCGTACACCTTC	CSVDPSIDGAYTF
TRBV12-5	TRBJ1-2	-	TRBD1	TGTGCTAGTGGTTGGGGGACAGGCACCTTACGGGGCTACACCTTC	CASGWGTGTLRGYTF
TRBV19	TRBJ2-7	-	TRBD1	TGTGCCAGTAGTAGAAGGACAGGGGCGACTAGCGAGCAGTACTTC	CASSRRTGATSEQYF
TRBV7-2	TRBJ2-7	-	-	TGTGCCAGCAGTGAGGGGGGGAGGCGCTCACCTACCTCCTACGAGCAGTACTTC	CASSEGGRRSPTSYEQYF
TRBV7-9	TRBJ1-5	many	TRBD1	TGTGCCAGCAGCTTAGAGACAGGGGGTTGGAATCAGCCCCAGCATTTT	CASSLETGGWNQPQHF
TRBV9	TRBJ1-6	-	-	TGTGCCAGCAGCCTTGGGACCTCGGTAAATTCACCCCTCCACTTT	CASSLGTSVNSPLHF
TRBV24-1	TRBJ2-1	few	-	TGTGCCACCAGTGATTCAGGACCTGGGGTTGAGCAGTTCTTC	CATSDSGPGVEQFF